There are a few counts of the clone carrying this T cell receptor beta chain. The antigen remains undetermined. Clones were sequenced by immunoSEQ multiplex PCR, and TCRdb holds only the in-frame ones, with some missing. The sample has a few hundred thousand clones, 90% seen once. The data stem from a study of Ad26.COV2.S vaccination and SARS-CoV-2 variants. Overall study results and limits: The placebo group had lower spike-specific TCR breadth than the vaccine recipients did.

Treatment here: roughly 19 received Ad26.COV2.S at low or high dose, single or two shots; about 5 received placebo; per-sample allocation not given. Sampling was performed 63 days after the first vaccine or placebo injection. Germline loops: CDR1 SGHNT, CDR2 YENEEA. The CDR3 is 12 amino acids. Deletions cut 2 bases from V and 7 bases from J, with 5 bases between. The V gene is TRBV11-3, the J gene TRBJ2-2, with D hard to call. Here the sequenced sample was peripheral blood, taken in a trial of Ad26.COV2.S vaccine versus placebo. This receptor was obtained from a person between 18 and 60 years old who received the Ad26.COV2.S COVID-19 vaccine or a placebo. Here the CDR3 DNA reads TGTGCCAGCAGCTTATCGGTCGGGGAGCTGTTTTTT. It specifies CASSLSVGELFF.